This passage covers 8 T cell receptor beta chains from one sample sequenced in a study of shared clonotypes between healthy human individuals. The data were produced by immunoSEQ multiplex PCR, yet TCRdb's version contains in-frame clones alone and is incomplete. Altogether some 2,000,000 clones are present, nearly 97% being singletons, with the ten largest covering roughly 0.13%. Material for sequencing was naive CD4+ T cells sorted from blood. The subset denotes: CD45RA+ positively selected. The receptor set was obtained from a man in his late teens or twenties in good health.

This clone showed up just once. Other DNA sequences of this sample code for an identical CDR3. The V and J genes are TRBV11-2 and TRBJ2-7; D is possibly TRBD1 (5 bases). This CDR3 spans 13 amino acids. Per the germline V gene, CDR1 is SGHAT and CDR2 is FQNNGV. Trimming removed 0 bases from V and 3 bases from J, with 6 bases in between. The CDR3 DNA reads TGTGCCAGCAGCTTAGACAGGGTCTACGAGCAGTACTTC. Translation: CASSLDRVYEQYF.

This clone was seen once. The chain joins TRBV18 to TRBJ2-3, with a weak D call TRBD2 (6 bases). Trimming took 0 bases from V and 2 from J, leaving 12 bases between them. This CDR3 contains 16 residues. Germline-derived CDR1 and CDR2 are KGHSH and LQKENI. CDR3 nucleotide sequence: TGTGCCAGCTCACCACCCGGGACTCGATCCACAGATACGCAGTATTTT. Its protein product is CASSPPGTRSTDTQYF.

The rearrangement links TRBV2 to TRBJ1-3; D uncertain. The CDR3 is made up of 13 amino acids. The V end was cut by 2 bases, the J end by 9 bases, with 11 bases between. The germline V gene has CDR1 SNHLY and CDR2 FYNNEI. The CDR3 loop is CASSEFSGATIYF. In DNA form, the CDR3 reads TGTGCCAGCAGTGAATTTTCCGGAGCCACCATATATTTT.

The CDR3 nucleotides are TGTGCCTGGAGGGAGACTAGCGGGAGGTGGGATACGCAGTATTTT. Its translation is CAWRETSGRWDTQYF. V usage is TRBV30 and J usage is TRBJ2-3; 13 bases line up with TRBD2. The ends lost 3 bases at V and 6 bases at J; junction bases unmatched: 6. Germline CDR1 reads GTSNPN; CDR2 reads SVGIG (reference sequence). CDR3 length equals 15 residues.

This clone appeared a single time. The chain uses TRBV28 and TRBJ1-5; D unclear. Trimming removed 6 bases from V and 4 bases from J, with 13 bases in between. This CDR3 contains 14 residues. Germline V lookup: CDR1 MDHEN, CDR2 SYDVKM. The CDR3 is CASSGAGGNQPQHF. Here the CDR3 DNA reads TGTGCCAGCAGCGGCGCTGGTGGGAATCAGCCCCAGCATTTT. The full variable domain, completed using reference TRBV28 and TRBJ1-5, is DVKVTQSSRYLVKRTGEKVFLECVQDMDHENMFWYRQDPGLGLRLIYFSYDVKMKEKGDIPEGYSVSREKKERFSLILESASTNQTSMYLCASSGAGGNQPQHFGDGTRLSIL.

CDR3 protein: CASSANRGQRTEAFF. As DNA, the CDR3 is TGTGCCAGCAGCGCAAACAGGGGGCAGCGCACTGAAGCTTTCTTT. This chain connects TRBV5-5 to TRBJ1-1, with 9 nucleotides matching TRBD1. The CDR3 covers 15 residues. After removal of 4 bases from V and 4 bases from J, the junction contained 8 bases not matched to a gene. Looked up from germline, CDR1 is SGHKS and CDR2 is YYEKEE (reference sequence).

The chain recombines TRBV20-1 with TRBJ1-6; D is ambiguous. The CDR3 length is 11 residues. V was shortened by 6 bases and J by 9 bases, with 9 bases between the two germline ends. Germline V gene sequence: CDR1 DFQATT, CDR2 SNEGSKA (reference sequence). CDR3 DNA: TGCAGTGCGGCCGACGGTTCACCCCTCCACTTT. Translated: CSAADGSPLHF.

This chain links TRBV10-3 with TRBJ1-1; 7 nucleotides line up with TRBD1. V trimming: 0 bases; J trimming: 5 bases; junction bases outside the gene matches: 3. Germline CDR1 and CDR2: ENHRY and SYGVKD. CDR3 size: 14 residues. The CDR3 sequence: CAISESTGWTEAFF. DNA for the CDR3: TGTGCCATCAGTGAGTCGACAGGGTGGACTGAAGCTTTCTTT.